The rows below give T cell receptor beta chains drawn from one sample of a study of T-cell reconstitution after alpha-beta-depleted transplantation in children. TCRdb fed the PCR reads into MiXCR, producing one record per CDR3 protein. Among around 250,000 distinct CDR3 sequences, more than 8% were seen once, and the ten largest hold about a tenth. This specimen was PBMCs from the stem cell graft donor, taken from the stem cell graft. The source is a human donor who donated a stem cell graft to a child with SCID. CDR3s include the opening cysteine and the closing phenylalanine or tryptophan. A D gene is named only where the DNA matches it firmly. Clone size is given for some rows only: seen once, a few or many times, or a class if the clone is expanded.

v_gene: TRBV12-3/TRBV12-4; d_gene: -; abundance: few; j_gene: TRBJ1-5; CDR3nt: TGTGCCAGCAGAGGGCGACAGGTGAATCAGCCCCAGCATTTT; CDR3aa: CASRGRQVNQPQHF
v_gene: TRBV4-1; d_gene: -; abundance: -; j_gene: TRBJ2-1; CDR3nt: TGCGCCAGCAGCCAAGTTCGGACCCCGTACAATGAGCAGTTCTTC; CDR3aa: CASSQVRTPYNEQFF
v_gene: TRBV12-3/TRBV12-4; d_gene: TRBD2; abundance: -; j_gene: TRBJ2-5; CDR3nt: TGTGCCAGCGCGAGTTGGCGGGGGTACAAAGAGACCCAGTACTTC; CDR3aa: CASASWRGYKETQYF
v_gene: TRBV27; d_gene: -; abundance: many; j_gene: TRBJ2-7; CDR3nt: TGTGCCAGCAGTCAAGCCCCCCTAAGTGACGCAGCCTATGAGCAGTACTTC; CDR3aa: CASSQAPLSDAAYEQYF
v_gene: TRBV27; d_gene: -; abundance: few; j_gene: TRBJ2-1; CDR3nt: TGTGCCAGCAGCTGGGCGGGTAGGAGGGACGAGCAGTTCTTC; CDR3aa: CASSWAGRRDEQFF
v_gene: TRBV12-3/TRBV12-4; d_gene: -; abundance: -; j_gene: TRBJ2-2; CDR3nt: TGTTCCAGCAGTTTAATAGCGGCCGGGGAGCTGTTTTTT; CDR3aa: CSSSLIAAGELFF
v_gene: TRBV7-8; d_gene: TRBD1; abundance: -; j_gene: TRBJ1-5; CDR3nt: TGTGCCAGCAGCTTATTTGGGACAGGGAAGGATCAGCCCCAGCATTTT; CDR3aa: CASSLFGTGKDQPQHF
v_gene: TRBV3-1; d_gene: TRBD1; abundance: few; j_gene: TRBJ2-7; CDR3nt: TGTGCCAGCAGCCGACTGGGACAGGGATCCGAGCAGTACTTC; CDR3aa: CASSRLGQGSEQYF
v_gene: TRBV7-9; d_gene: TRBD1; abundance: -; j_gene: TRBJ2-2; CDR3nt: TGTGCCAGCAACCAAGGGACAGCCACCGGGGAGCTGTTTTTT; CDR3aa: CASNQGTATGELFF
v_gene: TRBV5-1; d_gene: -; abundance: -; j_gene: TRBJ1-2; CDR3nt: TGCGCCAGCAGATCGACGGTGGGCTATGGCTACACCTTC; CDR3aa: CASRSTVGYGYTF
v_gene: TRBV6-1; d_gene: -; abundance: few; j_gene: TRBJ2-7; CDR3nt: TGTGCCAGCAGTGAAGCGACGGATACCTACGAGCAGTACTTC; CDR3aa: CASSEATDTYEQYF
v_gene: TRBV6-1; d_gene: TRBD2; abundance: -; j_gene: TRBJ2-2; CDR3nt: TGTGCCGCCCTCACGCGGGGGATCACCGGGGAGCTGTTTTTT; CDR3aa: CAALTRGITGELFF
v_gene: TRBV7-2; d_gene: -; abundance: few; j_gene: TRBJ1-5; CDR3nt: TGTGCCAGCAGCAAGAGCAATCAGCCCCAGCATTTT; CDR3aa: CASSKSNQPQHF
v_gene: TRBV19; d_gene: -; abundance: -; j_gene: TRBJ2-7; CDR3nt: TGTGCCAGGCCCTACGAGCAGTACTTC; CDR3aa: CARPYEQYF
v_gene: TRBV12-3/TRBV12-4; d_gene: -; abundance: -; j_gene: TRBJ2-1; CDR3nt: TGTGCCAGCAGTTTCCCAGGGGGGGACAATGAGCAGTTCTTC; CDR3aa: CASSFPGGDNEQFF
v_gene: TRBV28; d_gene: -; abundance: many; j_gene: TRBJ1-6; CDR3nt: TGTGCCAGCAGTTCAGGGGTATATAATTCACCCCTCCACTTT; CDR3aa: CASSSGVYNSPLHF
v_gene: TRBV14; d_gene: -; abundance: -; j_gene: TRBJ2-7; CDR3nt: TGTGCCAGCAGCCCCCCCGGTTGGTACGAGCAGTACTTC; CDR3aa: CASSPPGWYEQYF
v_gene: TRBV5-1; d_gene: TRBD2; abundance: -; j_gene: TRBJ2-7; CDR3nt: TGCGCCAGCACCCCCCTAGGAGCGGGGTCCTCCTACGAGCAGTACTTC; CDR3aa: CASTPLGAGSSYEQYF
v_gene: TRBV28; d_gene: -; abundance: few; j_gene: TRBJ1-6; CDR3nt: TGTGCCAGCAGTTTACCGAGAGATTCACCCCTCCACTTT; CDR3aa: CASSLPRDSPLHF
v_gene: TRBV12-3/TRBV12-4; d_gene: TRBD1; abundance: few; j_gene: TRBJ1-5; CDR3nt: TGTGCCAGCAGTTTTGAGGGACAGGGGGACCAGCCCCAGCATTTT; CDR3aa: CASSFEGQGDQPQHF
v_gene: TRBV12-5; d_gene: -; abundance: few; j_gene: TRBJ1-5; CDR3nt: TGTGCTAGTGTTCAGGGAGGAAATCAGCCCCAGCATTTT; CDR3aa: CASVQGGNQPQHF
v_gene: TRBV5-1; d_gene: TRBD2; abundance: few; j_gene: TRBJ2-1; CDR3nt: TGCGCCAGCAGCGTCACTAGCGGGGGGGCCTCCTACAATGAGCAGTTCTTC; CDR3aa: CASSVTSGGASYNEQFF
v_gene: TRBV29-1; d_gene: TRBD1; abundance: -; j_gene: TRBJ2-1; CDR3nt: TGCAGCGTTTGGGACAGTAACAATGAGCAGTTCTTC; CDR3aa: CSVWDSNNEQFF
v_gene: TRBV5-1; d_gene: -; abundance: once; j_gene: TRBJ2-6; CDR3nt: TGCGCCAGCAGCTTGACGGTTTCTGGGGCCAACGTCCTGACTTTC; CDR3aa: CASSLTVSGANVLTF
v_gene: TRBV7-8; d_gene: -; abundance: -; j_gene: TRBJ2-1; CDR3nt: TGTGCCAGCAGCTCACAGCCTGGGGCCAATGAGCAGTTCTTC; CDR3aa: CASSSQPGANEQFF
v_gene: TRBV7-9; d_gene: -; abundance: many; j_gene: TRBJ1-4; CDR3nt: TGTGCCAGCAGCTCGGGTGCGAGCGAAAAACTGTTTTTT; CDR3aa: CASSSGASEKLFF
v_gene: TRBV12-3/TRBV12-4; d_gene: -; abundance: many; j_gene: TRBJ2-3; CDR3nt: TGTGCCAGCAGTTTTTTTCCGGCGGGCACAGATACGCAGTATTTT; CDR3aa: CASSFFPAGTDTQYF
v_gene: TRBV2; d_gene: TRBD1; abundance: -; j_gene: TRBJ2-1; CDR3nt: TGTGCCAGCAGAGATTGGACAGGCGCCTACAATGAGCAGTTCTTC; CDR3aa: CASRDWTGAYNEQFF
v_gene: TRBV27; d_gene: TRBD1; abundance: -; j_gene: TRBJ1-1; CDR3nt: TGTGCCAGCAGTGGACAGGTTGCCTCTGAAGCTTTCTTT; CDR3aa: CASSGQVASEAFF
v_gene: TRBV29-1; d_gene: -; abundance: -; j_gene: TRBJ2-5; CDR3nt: TGCAGCGTTGAAGGCAGAGGAGAGACCCAGTACTTC; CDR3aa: CSVEGRGETQYF
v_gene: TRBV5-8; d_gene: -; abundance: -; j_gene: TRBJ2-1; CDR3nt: TGTGCCAGCAGCTTACTACCGTTGAGCCAGTTCTTC; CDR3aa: CASSLLPLSQFF
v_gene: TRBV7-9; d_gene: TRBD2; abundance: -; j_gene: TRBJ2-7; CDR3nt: TGTGCCAGCAGAGGTCCTTTGAGCGGGGATCTCCACGAGCAGTACTTC; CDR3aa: CASRGPLSGDLHEQYF
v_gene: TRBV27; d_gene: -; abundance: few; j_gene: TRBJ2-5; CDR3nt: TGTGCCAGCAGTTTTTATCCGGGGGCCCAAGAGACCCAGTACTTC; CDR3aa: CASSFYPGAQETQYF
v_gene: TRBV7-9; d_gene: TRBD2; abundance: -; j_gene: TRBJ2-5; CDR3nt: TGTGCCAGCAGCCTGGGGGGGGACCTGATCCCCTCCCAGTACTTC; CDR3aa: CASSLGGDLIPSQYF
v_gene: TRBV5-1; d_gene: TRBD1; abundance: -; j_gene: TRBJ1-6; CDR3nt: TGCGCCAGCAGCCCGGACAGGGACAACTATAATTCACCCCTCCACTTT; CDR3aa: CASSPDRDNYNSPLHF
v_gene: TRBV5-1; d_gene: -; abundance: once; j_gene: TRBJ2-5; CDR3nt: TGCGCCAGCAGCTTGGGGTCTCGGGTGGGCGGCCAAGAGACCCAGTACTTC; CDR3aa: CASSLGSRVGGQETQYF
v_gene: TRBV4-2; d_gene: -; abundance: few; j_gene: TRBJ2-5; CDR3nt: TGTGCCAGCAGCCAAGGCGCCGGGACAAAGGGTGAGACCCAGTACTTC; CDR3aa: CASSQGAGTKGETQYF
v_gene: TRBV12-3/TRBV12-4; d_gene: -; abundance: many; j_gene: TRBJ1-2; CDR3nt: TGTGCCAGCAGTCCTCAGTGGGGCTATGGCTACACCTTC; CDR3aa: CASSPQWGYGYTF
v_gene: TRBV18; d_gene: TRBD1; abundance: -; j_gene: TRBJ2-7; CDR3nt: TGTGCCAGCTCACTGAGACAGGGGGCGACCTCCGAGCAGTACTTC; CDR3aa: CASSLRQGATSEQYF
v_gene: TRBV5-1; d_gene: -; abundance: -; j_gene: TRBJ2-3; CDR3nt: TGCGCCAGCAGCTTGTGGGGGGGCCGGACAGATACGCAGTATTTT; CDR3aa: CASSLWGGRTDTQYF
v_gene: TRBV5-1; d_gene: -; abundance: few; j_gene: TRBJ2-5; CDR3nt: TGCGCCAGCAGCTTGGCCAATTGGGACGAAGAGACCCAGTACTTC; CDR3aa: CASSLANWDEETQYF
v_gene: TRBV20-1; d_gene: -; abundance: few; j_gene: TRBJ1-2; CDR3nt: TGCAGTGCTAGAGCTCTGGACGGATCATGGGGCTACACCTTC; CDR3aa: CSARALDGSWGYTF